A single sample is the source of the 14 T cell receptor beta chains below, sequenced in a study of CD8+CD57+ T cells in acquired aplastic anemia. Template material for TCR beta VDJ and CDR3 profiling consisted of genomic DNA. One entry per CDR3 protein, called by TCRdb with MiXCR from the reads. The table lists about 160,000 distinct CDR3 sequences, 60% to 80% of them singletons, with under 60% in the top ten. Sequencing involved patients with CD8+CD57+ cell expansion previously shown by flow cytometry. Sequences were obtained from sorted CD4+, CD8+, or CD8+CD57+ T cells (not recorded which) from PBMCs. These receptors originate from a human donor with aplastic anemia.

To note about this clonotype: A clone one base away is much larger, so this may be a read error. The chain has TRBV12-3 or TRBV12-4 and TRBJ2-1; D unresolved. The CDR3 has 11 residues. Between the trimmed V and J ends, which lost 7 bases and 6 bases, there was a span of 7 bases. CDR3 nucleotide sequence: TGTGCCAGCATCTTAGGCAATGAGCAGTTCTTC. As protein: CASILGNEQFF.

V gene TRBV19 combines with J gene TRBJ2-7, with 8 positions matching TRBD2. This CDR3 is built from 15 residues. V was pared by 0 bases and J by 3 bases, with 4 bases of the junction left unmatched. Germline V gene lookup returns CDR1 LNHDA and CDR2 SQIVND (reference sequence). CDR3 region: CASSIEGSGNYEQYF. For the CDR3, the DNA is TGTGCCAGTAGTATAGAAGGTAGCGGGAACTACGAGCAGTACTTC.

The chain is built from TRBV20-1 and TRBJ2-1; weak D call: TRBD2 (6 bases). V was trimmed by 7 bases and J by 6 bases, leaving 13 bases between them. This CDR3 comprises 12 residues. Germline CDR1 DFQATT, CDR2 SNEGSKA (reference sequence). CDR3: CSDSTGGNEQFF. The CDR3 DNA sequence: TGCAGTGACTCGACCGGGGGCAATGAGCAGTTCTTC.

A few counts support this clonotype. The chain couples TRBV10-3 to TRBJ1-1, with TRBD1 matching over 11 bases. Germline values: CDR1 ENHRY, CDR2 SYGVKD. CDR3 size: 13 residues. Trimming at V came to 9 bases and at J to 1 base, leaving 1 base not matched to a gene. The CDR3 bases are TGTGCCATTGGACAGGGGGCGAACACTGAAGCTTTCTTT. Translation gives CAIGQGANTEAFF.

The rearrangement joins TRBV20-1 to TRBJ2-7; 9 positions match TRBD1. Germline trimming cut 5 bases from V and 3 bases from J; bases unmatched to any gene: 8. Germline V CDR1 and CDR2: DFQATT, SNEGSKA (reference sequence). CDR3 length: 14 amino acids. This CDR3 reads CSAHPGQGVYEQYF. CDR3 in DNA: TGCAGTGCTCATCCGGGACAGGGCGTCTACGAGCAGTACTTC.

The chain's CDR3 is CASSRDGGLGETQYF. In DNA form, the CDR3 reads TGTGCCAGCAGCAGAGACGGGGGCCTCGGAGAGACCCAGTACTTC. The rearrangement joins TRBV25-1 to TRBJ2-5, with D possibly being TRBD1 or TRBD2 (6 bases each). From germline, CDR1 is MGHDK and CDR2 SYGVNS. The CDR3 is 15 amino acids. V was trimmed by 6 bases and J by 4 bases, leaving 18 bases between them.

The V and J genes are TRBV12-3 or TRBV12-4 and TRBJ1-1; possibly TRBD1 for D (6 bases). The length of the CDR3 is 15 residues. The germline V and J ends were trimmed by 4 bases and 10 bases, with 22 bases remaining between them. The CDR3: CASSSLADRSPGAFF. The CDR3 bases are TGTGCCAGCAGTTCCCTTGCCGACAGGTCCCCAGGAGCTTTCTTT.

V and J are TRBV25-1 and TRBJ1-1; possibly TRBD1 for D (5 bases). Trimming cost V 3 bases and J 0 bases, with 8 bases left between them. The CDR3 has 14 residues. Germline V gives CDR1 MGHDK, CDR2 SYGVNS. The CDR3 loop reads CASSDRGVNTEAFF. Here the CDR3 DNA reads TGTGCCAGCAGTGATCGGGGCGTGAACACTGAAGCTTTCTTT.

The chain couples TRBV7-9 to TRBJ1-1, with 8 bases lining up with TRBD1. Germline values: CDR1 SEHNR, CDR2 FQNEAQ (reference sequence). V was pared by 3 bases and J by 0 bases, with 9 bases of the junction left unmatched. This CDR3 has 17 residues. The CDR3 region is CASSLRQGAWMNTEAFF. CDR3 coding DNA: TGTGCCAGCAGCTTGCGGCAGGGGGCGTGGATGAACACTGAAGCTTTCTTT. The whole variable domain, remainder taken from reference TRBV7-9 and TRBJ1-1, is DTGVSQNPRHKITKRGQNVTFRCDPISEHNRLYWYRQTLGQGPEFLTYFQNEAQLEKSRLLSDRFSAERPKGSFSTLEIQRTEQGDSAMYLCASSLRQGAWMNTEAFFGQGTRLTVV.

This rearrangement joins TRBV7-9 to TRBJ1-1, with D possibly being TRBD1 (6 bases). With 5 bases removed from V and 5 bases from J, the gap between germline ends came to 21 bases. From germline, CDR1 is SEHNR and CDR2 FQNEAQ (reference sequence). The CDR3 runs 16 residues. CDR3 amino acids: CASSPVGLGAVTEAFF. CDR3 DNA: TGTGCCAGCAGCCCGGTAGGTTTGGGGGCTGTGACTGAAGCTTTCTTT.

V is TRBV19 and J is TRBJ1-6, with D perhaps TRBD1 (5 bases). The V end was cut by 6 bases, the J end by 7 bases, with 13 bases between. The CDR3 has 14 residues. Germline V gene data show CDR1 as LNHDA and CDR2 as SQIVND (reference sequence). The CDR3 region is CASRMGRGNSPLHF. CDR3 DNA sequence: TGTGCCAGTAGAATGGGACGGGGGAATTCACCCCTCCACTTT. Combining the CDR3 with reference TRBV19 and TRBJ1-6 gives the whole variable domain DGGITQSPKYLFRKEGQNVTLSCEQNLNHDAMYWYRQDPGQGLRLIYYSQIVNDFQKGDIAEGYSVSREKKESFPLTVTSAQKNPTAFYLCASRMGRGNSPLHFGNGTRLTVT.

This clonotype was found a few times. The CDR3, as DNA: TGTGCCAGCAGCTTACCGGACAGGGACGGAAAACTGTTTTTT. Protein product: CASSLPDRDGKLFF. The V and J genes are TRBV7-9 and TRBJ1-4; 8 bases line up with TRBD1. Germline V gene sequence: CDR1 SEHNR, CDR2 FQNEAQ (reference sequence). The CDR3 covers 14 residues. With V trimmed by 2 bases and J by 10 bases, 6 bases remained unmatched.

On this clonotype: One end of the junction varies from germline; a read error may be responsible. This chain uses TRBV4-1 with TRBJ1-1; D remains ambiguous. The CDR3 runs to 13 residues. Germline V gene data show CDR1 as MGHRA and CDR2 as YSYEKL. This CDR3 reads CASSLPRATEAFF. The CDR3 DNA follows: TGTGCCAGCAGCTTGCCGAGAGCCACTGAAGCTTTCTTT.

This rearrangement joins TRBV7-2 to TRBJ2-2; possibly TRBD1 for D (5 bases). Per the germline V gene, CDR1 is SGHTA and CDR2 is FQGNSA. CDR3 length equals 14 residues. V was trimmed by 5 bases and J by 3 bases, leaving 10 bases between them. In DNA, the CDR3 is TGTGCCAGCAGCACCACGACAGACACCGGGGAGCTGTTTTTT. Translation gives CASSTTTDTGELFF.